A selection of T cell receptor beta chains follows, all from one sample in a study of metastatic and nonmetastatic thyroid tumors. TCRdb re-clonotyped the PCR reads through MiXCR. The repertoire has about 40,000 clones, roughly a sixth of them found once; the top ten carry approximately 9.8%. What was sequenced was tumor tissue. These receptors were obtained from a female donor with papillary thyroid cancer or a benign thyroid nodule (not recorded which). Some clones in this sample may be carry-over from other donors' samples. Each CDR3 is given with its conserved first and last residue. Fields, in order: clone size, V gene, D gene, J gene, CDR3 protein, CDR3 DNA. D genes are given only for firm matches. The size of a clone is reported for some rows only, either as once, few or many, or as a class for expanded clones.

size: NA
V: TRBV6-1
D: TRBD2
J: TRBJ2-7
CDR3: CASKRLAGRFYYEQYF
DNA: TGTGCCAGCAAGAGACTAGCGGGAAGGTTTTACTACGAGCAGTACTTC

size: many
V: TRBV5-1
D: NA
J: TRBJ1-1
CDR3: CASSWGRANTEAFF
DNA: TGCGCCAGCAGCTGGGGACGGGCGAACACTGAAGCTTTCTTT

size: NA
V: TRBV25-1
D: NA
J: TRBJ1-2
CDR3: CASSDDSKYGYTF
DNA: TGTGCCAGCAGTGATGACAGTAAATATGGCTACACCTTC

size: many
V: TRBV27
D: NA
J: TRBJ2-7
CDR3: CASSLYTGHYEQYF
DNA: TGTGCCAGCAGTTTATATACAGGGCACTACGAGCAGTACTTC

size: NA
V: TRBV30
D: NA
J: TRBJ1-6
CDR3: CAWRYRRLPSPLHF
DNA: TGTGCCTGGAGATATAGGAGACTGCCGTCACCCCTCCACTTT

size: many
V: TRBV7-2
D: TRBD2
J: TRBJ2-3
CDR3: CASSLREGQRTDTQYF
DNA: TGTGCCAGCAGCTTACGGGAGGGACAACGCACAGATACGCAGTATTTT

size: many
V: TRBV10-3
D: TRBD1
J: TRBJ1-6
CDR3: CAIQTGSNSPLHF
DNA: TGTGCCATCCAGACAGGGTCTAATTCACCCCTCCACTTT

size: many
V: TRBV7-3
D: TRBD2
J: TRBJ2-7
CDR3: CASSLNGGRAVGEQYF
DNA: TGTGCCAGCAGCTTAAACGGCGGGAGGGCGGTGGGCGAGCAGTACTTC

size: many
V: TRBV18
D: TRBD1
J: TRBJ1-2
CDR3: CASSPTNRGLEGYTF
DNA: TGTGCCAGCTCACCTACTAACAGGGGGCTAGAGGGCTACACCTTC

size: NA
V: TRBV11-2
D: NA
J: TRBJ2-7
CDR3: CASSAPGLELDEQYF
DNA: TGTGCCAGCAGCGCACCTGGGCTCGAGTTGGACGAGCAGTACTTC

size: many
V: TRBV5-1
D: TRBD1
J: TRBJ2-5
CDR3: CASRGTGLGETQYF
DNA: TGCGCCAGCAGGGGGACAGGGCTGGGAGAGACCCAGTACTTC